One sample yielded the 10 T cell receptor beta chains listed below, sequenced in a study of blood T cell repertoires in COVID-19. The assay was immunoSEQ multiplex PCR, and TCRdb's table has in-frame clones only and misses some. The sample lists roughly 250,000 clones; 70% to 90% were seen once. The sequenced material came from PBMCs or T cells enriched from blood (not recorded which). The receptors here all came from a woman aged 30 to 39 who had recovered from COVID-19.

The chain links TRBV5-1 to TRBJ1-2; D gene unclear. Germline loops: CDR1 SGHRS, CDR2 YFSETQ. This CDR3 spans 13 amino acids. The V end lost 3 bases, the J end lost 5 bases, and 11 bases lay between the germline ends. The CDR3 reads CASSSEYAYGYTF. CDR3 coding DNA: TGCGCCAGCAGCTCCGAGTATGCTTATGGCTACACCTTC.

The chain is built from TRBV5-6 and TRBJ1-2; 11 nucleotides agree with TRBD1. Germline CDR1 reads SGHDT; CDR2 reads YYEEEE. The CDR3 has 17 residues. Unmatched junction bases numbered 12, after V lost 4 bases and J lost 4 bases. CDR3 residues: CASSVGTGGWGSYGYTF. The CDR3 region has the DNA TGTGCCAGCAGCGTCGGGACAGGGGGTTGGGGAAGCTATGGCTACACCTTC.

The gene calls are TRBV19 and TRBJ2-3; 7 bases are a match to TRBD1. With V trimmed by 4 bases and J by 7 bases, 8 bases remained unmatched. Looked up from germline, CDR1 is LNHDA and CDR2 is SQIVND (reference sequence). The CDR3 contains 14 residues. As DNA, the CDR3 is TGTGCCAGTAGTAGGGGGAACAGGGGAAATACGCAGTATTTT. Translation: CASSRGNRGNTQYF. Full variable domain (remainder filled in from reference TRBV19 and TRBJ2-3): DGGITQSPKYLFRKEGQNVTLSCEQNLNHDAMYWYRQDPGQGLRLIYYSQIVNDFQKGDIAEGYSVSREKKESFPLTVTSAQKNPTAFYLCASSRGNRGNTQYFGPGTRLTVL.

The chain is built from TRBV28 and TRBJ1-1; 7 bases fit TRBD1. The germline CDR1 and CDR2 sequences are MDHEN and SYDVKM. The CDR3 is 15 residues long. V was pared by 6 bases and J by 1 base, with 8 bases of the junction left unmatched. The CDR3 reads CASRWTGLGNTEAFF. CDR3 bases: TGTGCCAGCAGGTGGACAGGTCTAGGGAACACTGAAGCTTTCTTT.

This clone was observed a single time. The genes are TRBV6-1 and TRBJ2-5; 7 bases fit TRBD1. The germline V gene encodes CDR1 MNHNS and CDR2 SASEGT. This CDR3 contains 14 residues. J lost 3 bases, V lost 2 bases, and 3 bases had no gene match. The CDR3 loop reads CASSEFGTEETQYF. The CDR3 DNA reads as TGTGCCAGCAGTGAATTCGGGACAGAAGAGACCCAGTACTTC.

The V call is TRBV7-6, the J call TRBJ2-1; 9 nucleotides line up with TRBD1. CDR3 length equals 16 residues. Per the germline V gene, CDR1 is SGHVS and CDR2 is FNYEAQ. V trimming: 1 base; J trimming: 5 bases; junction bases outside the gene matches: 6. The CDR3 reads CASSLDGTGNDNEQFF. CDR3 nucleotide sequence: TGTGCCAGCAGCTTAGATGGGACAGGGAACGACAATGAGCAGTTCTTC.

The V call is TRBV19, the J call TRBJ1-5; TRBD1 is a possible D gene (5 bases). Germline CDR1 LNHDA, CDR2 SQIVND (reference sequence). CDR3 length: 12 amino acids. V lost 7 bases to trimming and J lost 5 bases, with 9 bases between them. CDR3 sequence reads: CASNLGDQPQHF. CDR3 bases: TGTGCCAGTAACTTAGGGGATCAGCCCCAGCATTTT. Combining the CDR3 with reference TRBV19 and TRBJ1-5 gives the whole variable domain DGGITQSPKYLFRKEGQNVTLSCEQNLNHDAMYWYRQDPGQGLRLIYYSQIVNDFQKGDIAEGYSVSREKKESFPLTVTSAQKNPTAFYLCASNLGDQPQHFGDGTRLSIL.

The chain joins TRBV2 to TRBJ2-3, with 7 bases matching TRBD2. The length of the CDR3 is 14 residues. Germline V gene data show CDR1 as SNHLY and CDR2 as FYNNEI. The V segment lost 11 bases and the J segment 2 bases; nucleotides outside the gene matches: 10. The DNA of the CDR3 is TGTGCCTCGCGCGGGGGTAGTACCACAGATACGCAGTATTTT. Its translation: CASRGGSTTDTQYF.

This rearrangement joins TRBV29-1 to TRBJ2-5; tentative D call: TRBD2 (6 bases). CDR3 size: 13 residues. V lost 6 bases, J lost 2 bases, and 13 bases lay in between. CDR1 and CDR2 from the germline V gene are SQVTM and ANQGSEA. The CDR3 bases are TGCAGCGTAGGTGGGCGGGGACAAGAGACCCAGTACTTC. This translates into CSVGGRGQETQYF.

The V and J genes are TRBV3-1 (or the pseudogene TRBV3-2) and TRBJ2-1; 9 positions match TRBD2. CDR3 size: 15 residues. V was clipped by 4 bases and J by 4 bases; unmatched bases: 5. In germline, CDR1 is LGHDT, CDR2 YNNKEL (reference sequence). The CDR3 DNA reads as TGTGCCAGCAGCCCAAGCGGGGGGACGTACAATGAGCAGTTCTTC. Protein sequence: CASSPSGGTYNEQFF.